The 26 T cell receptor beta chains reported below all come from one sample, sequenced in a study of T cell changes during pregnancy in multiple sclerosis. Sequenced by immunoSEQ multiplex PCR; TCRdb stores in-frame clones only, minus some. This sample has around 65,000 clones; approximately 90% occur once, and the top ten carry around 2.7%. This sample comprised peripheral blood, obtained in the second trimester of pregnancy. Receptors were obtained from a female donor in good health, enrolled as a control in a pregnancy study.

This clone was seen only once. Other nucleotide sequences in the sample specify the same CDR3. The rearrangement joins TRBV7-3 to TRBJ2-1, with TRBD1 matching over 12 bases. Germline V gene data show CDR1 as SGHTA and CDR2 as FQGTGA. V lost 5 bases to trimming and J lost 2 bases; unmatched junction nucleotides: 1. The CDR3 has 15 amino acids. Written as DNA, the CDR3 is TGTGCCAGCAGCCGGGACAGGGGGCCCTACAATGAGCAGTTCTTC. Protein sequence: CASSRDRGPYNEQFF.

This chain uses TRBV7-8 with TRBJ1-5, with a weak D call TRBD1 (6 bases). The CDR3 extends over 16 amino acids. The ends were cut back, 1 base at V and 3 bases at J, with 13 bases in the middle. CDR1 is SGHVS, CDR2 FQNEAQ, per germline. The CDR3 region is CASSLVGGQLNQPQHF. The CDR3 coding sequence is TGTGCCAGCAGCTTAGTTGGCGGACAGCTCAATCAGCCCCAGCATTTT.

This clone was seen just once. This rearrangement joins TRBV7-9 to TRBJ1-2; D not certain. Germline lookup yields CDR1 SEHNR and CDR2 FQNEAQ (reference sequence). The germline V and J ends were trimmed by 3 bases and 7 bases, with 15 bases remaining between them. The CDR3 extends over 14 amino acids. The CDR3 DNA reads TGTGCCAGCAGCTTTGAGGCGTTCCGGGGTGGCTACACCTTC. Protein sequence: CASSFEAFRGGYTF.

The chain links TRBV7-9 to TRBJ2-1; 10 bases match TRBD2. Germline values: CDR1 SEHNR, CDR2 FQNEAQ (reference sequence). V gave up 5 bases and J gave up 10 bases; unmatched junction bases: 8. The CDR3 is made up of 14 amino acids. Here the CDR3 reads CASSITSGEGEQFF. DNA of the CDR3: TGTGCCAGCAGCATAACTAGCGGGGAGGGGGAGCAGTTCTTC.

This chain links TRBV19 with TRBJ2-7; 12 nucleotides agree with TRBD1. V dropped 0 bases and J dropped 2; count of bases not matched to a gene: 2. The CDR3 loop spans 16 amino acids. Germline V gives CDR1 LNHDA, CDR2 SQIVND (reference sequence). The CDR3 nucleotides read TGTGCCAGTAGTATAGACGGGGACAGGGGGCCCTACGAGCAGTACTTC. It is translated as CASSIDGDRGPYEQYF.

This clone was observed a single time. This sequence joins TRBV7-9 and TRBJ2-5, with TRBD1 identical over 9 bases. This CDR3 has 14 residues. Germline values: CDR1 SEHNR, CDR2 FQNEAQ (reference sequence). V dropped 8 bases and J dropped 4; count of bases not matched to a gene: 8. The CDR3 sequence: CASSRDRDGETQYF. The CDR3 region has the DNA TGTGCCAGCTCCCGGGACAGGGACGGAGAGACCCAGTACTTC.

The chain carries TRBV6-5 and TRBJ2-2; the D gene is possibly TRBD2 (6 bases). The germline V and J ends were trimmed by 0 bases and 6 bases, with 14 bases remaining between them. The CDR3 contains 16 residues. The germline gives CDR1 MNHEY, CDR2 SVGAGI. The CDR3 bases are TGTGCCAGCAGTTACTCGACCACGGGGGACCCCGGGGAGCTGTTTTTT. Its protein product is CASSYSTTGDPGELFF.

This clone was seen only once. The chain links TRBV5-6 to TRBJ2-5, with TRBD1 as a possible D gene (5 bases). Per the germline V gene, CDR1 is SGHDT and CDR2 is YYEEEE. The CDR3 runs 15 residues. The ends were cut back, 0 bases at V and 2 bases at J, with 11 bases in the middle. CDR3 sequence reads: CASSLGPGKQETQYF. The CDR3 bases are TGTGCCAGCAGCTTGGGTCCAGGGAAACAAGAGACCCAGTACTTC.

The V call is TRBV4-2, the J call TRBJ2-3, with D perhaps matching TRBD2 (6 bases). This CDR3 contains 15 residues. Per the germline V gene, CDR1 is LGHNA and CDR2 is YNFKEQ. Trimming removed 4 bases at V and 2 bases at J, with 13 bases between. The CDR3 sequence: CASSPRTTLTDTQYF. The CDR3 DNA reads TGTGCCAGCAGCCCGCGGACTACACTCACAGATACGCAGTATTTT.

The genes are TRBV18 and TRBJ1-1; D is ambiguous. Trimming pared 1 base from V and 1 base from J, leaving 4 bases between. The CDR3 contains 13 residues. Germline V lookup: CDR1 KGHSH, CDR2 LQKENI. The CDR3 spells CASSPRANTEAFF. The CDR3 bases are TGTGCCAGCTCACCACGGGCGAACACTGAAGCTTTCTTT. Full variable domain (missing parts from reference TRBV18 and TRBJ1-1): NAGVMQNPRHLVRRRGQEARLRCSPMKGHSHVYWYRQLPEEGLKFMVYLQKENIIDESGMPKERFSAEFPKEGPSILRIQQVVRGDSAAYFCASSPRANTEAFFGQGTRLTVV.

The chain uses TRBV7-6 and TRBJ2-5, with D uncertain. The V end lost 3 bases, the J end lost 4 bases, and 6 bases lay between the germline ends. This CDR3 has 12 amino acids. CDR1 is SGHVS, CDR2 FNYEAQ, per germline. The CDR3 coding sequence is TGTGCCAGCAGCTTCTCGGGAGAGACCCAGTACTTC. Protein sequence: CASSFSGETQYF. The complete variable domain, with remaining parts taken from reference TRBV7-6 and TRBJ2-5, reads GAGVSQSPRYKVTKRGQDVALRCDPISGHVSLYWYRQALGQGPEFLTYFNYEAQQDKSGLPNDRFSAERPEGSISTLTIQRTEQRDSAMYRCASSFSGETQYFGPGTRLLVL.

J is TRBJ1-2 and V is TRBV7-9; D is uncertain. The CDR3 totals 14 residues. The V gene's germline CDR1 is SEHNR and CDR2 FQNEAQ (reference sequence). V lost 4 bases to trimming and J lost 7 bases, with 16 bases between them. The CDR3 region is CASSWKGVLSGYTF. CDR3 coding DNA: TGTGCCAGCAGCTGGAAGGGAGTATTATCTGGCTACACCTTC.

The J gene is TRBJ2-1, the V gene TRBV9; maybe TRBD2 (6 bases). V was pared by 3 bases and J by 11 bases, with 18 bases between. This CDR3 has 14 residues. Germline V CDR1 and CDR2: SGDLS, YYNGEE. The CDR3 loop reads CASSDPRDQVQQFF. The CDR3 bases are TGTGCCAGCAGCGACCCGCGGGACCAGGTACAGCAGTTCTTC.

This chain uses TRBV28 with TRBJ2-7, with 10 bases that match TRBD1. Losses at the gene ends were 5 bases for V and 6 bases for J; bases not matched to a gene: 13. This CDR3 has 16 residues. Germline V lookup: CDR1 MDHEN, CDR2 SYDVKM. DNA of the CDR3: TGTGCCAGCAGTCTGGGACAGGGGTTTAGATCGGGCGAGCAGTACTTC. It codes for CASSLGQGFRSGEQYF.

The genes are TRBV18 and TRBJ2-7, with a possible D match to TRBD2 (5 bases). The germline V gene encodes CDR1 KGHSH and CDR2 LQKENI. V lost 3 bases to trimming and J lost 4 bases, with 13 bases between them. The CDR3 sequence is 14 residues long. The CDR3 loop reads CASSPAASPYEQYF. The CDR3 nucleotides read TGTGCCAGCTCACCGGCCGCTAGCCCTTACGAGCAGTACTTC.

This clone was picked up one time. The chain joins TRBV28 to TRBJ2-1; 11 bases are a match to TRBD2. J was trimmed by 7 bases and V by 3 bases; bases with no gene match: 5. Germline CDR1 MDHEN, CDR2 SYDVKM. The CDR3 is 15 amino acids. This chain's CDR3 is CASSFGTSGQNEQFF. The CDR3 region has the DNA TGTGCCAGCAGTTTTGGGACTAGCGGTCAAAATGAGCAGTTCTTC.

With regard to this clone: A junction boundary mismatches the germline segment, possibly from a read error. The chain uses TRBV7-7 and TRBJ2-1; 11 bases agree with TRBD1. The CDR3 is 16 residues long. Germline CDR1 is SSHAT and CDR2 is FNYEAQ (reference sequence). In DNA, the CDR3 is TGTGCTAGCAGCTTAGCCGGGACAGGGGGAAACAATGAGCAGTTCTTC. Its translation is CASSLAGTGGNNEQFF.

V gene TRBV19 combines with J gene TRBJ1-2; 7 positions match TRBD1. With V trimmed by 3 bases and J by 0 bases, 4 bases remained unmatched. Germline V CDR1 and CDR2: LNHDA, SQIVND (reference sequence). This CDR3 contains 15 residues. The CDR3, as DNA: TGTGCCAGTAGTATTTCCCAGGGGGCTAACTATGGCTACACCTTC. This translates into CASSISQGANYGYTF.

The chain recombines TRBV6-1 with TRBJ2-7; 8 positions match TRBD1. Trimming took 1 base from V and 6 from J; bases not matched to a gene: 8. The CDR3 is 15 amino acids. Germline-derived CDR1 and CDR2 are MNHNS and SASEGT. This chain's CDR3 is CASSEGTGTFGEQYF. The DNA for the CDR3 is TGTGCCAGCAGTGAAGGGACAGGGACCTTCGGCGAGCAGTACTTC.

The V gene is TRBV11-2, the J gene TRBJ1-4, with 9 bases that match TRBD1. V lost 4 bases to trimming and J lost 7 bases; unmatched junction nucleotides: 7. CDR1 and CDR2 from the germline V gene are SGHAT and FQNNGV. CDR3 length: 15 residues. The CDR3 sequence is CASSSWDRDSEKLFF. CDR3 DNA sequence: TGTGCCAGCAGCTCCTGGGACAGGGATAGTGAAAAACTGTTTTTT. Looking up the rest from reference TRBV11-2 and TRBJ1-4 gives the full variable domain: EAGVAQSPRYKIIEKRQSVAFWCNPISGHATLYWYQQILGQGPKLLIQFQNNGVVDDSQLPKDRFSAERLKGVDSTLKIQPAKLEDSAVYLCASSSWDRDSEKLFFGSGTQLSVL.

The chain has TRBV5-4 and TRBJ1-1; D is undetermined. V was clipped by 3 bases and J by 0 bases, with 18 bases between them. The CDR3 spans 17 residues. Germline CDR1 reads SGHNT; CDR2 reads YYREEE (reference sequence). DNA of the CDR3: TGTGCCAGCAGCTCGAGAGGAGATCGGGTGGTGAACACTGAAGCTTTCTTT. Amino acids: CASSSRGDRVVNTEAFF.

CDR3 coding DNA: TGTGCCAGCAGCTTAGGGACAGGGGGCCTTAACTCCTACGAGCAGTACTTC. Its protein is CASSLGTGGLNSYEQYF. V usage is TRBV7-3 and J usage is TRBJ2-7; 12 nucleotides match TRBD1. With V trimmed by 2 bases and J by 0 bases, 5 bases remained unmatched. The CDR3 length is 17 residues. Per germline, CDR1 SGHTA and CDR2 FQGTGA.

Of note for this clone: Sequence at one end of the junction differs from germline and may be a read error. The gene calls are TRBV7-7 and TRBJ2-3; a possible D gene is TRBD2 (6 bases). The CDR3 extends over 15 amino acids. Germline V gives CDR1 SSHAT, CDR2 FNYEAQ (reference sequence). The CDR3 loop is CASSPGGWGTDTQYF. CDR3 DNA: TGTGCTAGCAGCCCCGGGGGTTGGGGCACAGATACGCAGTATTTT.

The chain links TRBV5-1 to TRBJ2-3, with D maybe TRBD2 (6 bases). The ends were cut back, 5 bases at V and 2 bases at J, with 15 bases in the middle. There are 15 residues in the CDR3. Germline CDR1 and CDR2: SGHRS and YFSETQ. CDR3 nucleotide sequence: TGCGCCAGCAGATCGGGGGAGTCAATCACAGATACGCAGTATTTT. It yields the protein CASRSGESITDTQYF.

The chain joins TRBV7-6 to TRBJ2-1, with TRBD2 matching over 9 bases. J gave up 5 bases and V 1 base, and 3 bases lay outside the gene matches. Germline CDR1 and CDR2: SGHVS and FNYEAQ. This CDR3 contains 15 residues. DNA of the CDR3: TGTGCCAGCAGCTTAGGACTAGCGGTCCACAATGAGCAGTTCTTC. Amino acid sequence: CASSLGLAVHNEQFF. The full variable domain, its missing parts supplied by reference TRBV7-6 and TRBJ2-1, is GAGVSQSPRYKVTKRGQDVALRCDPISGHVSLYWYRQALGQGPEFLTYFNYEAQQDKSGLPNDRFSAERPEGSISTLTIQRTEQRDSAMYRCASSLGLAVHNEQFFGPGTRLTVL.

The V and J genes are TRBV5-4 and TRBJ1-2; no firm D call. The ends were cut back, 0 bases at V and 3 bases at J, with 9 bases in the middle. The V gene's germline CDR1 is SGHNT and CDR2 YYREEE (reference sequence). The CDR3 is made up of 14 amino acids. The CDR3 is CASSLVSSHYGYTF. The DNA for the CDR3 is TGTGCCAGCAGCTTGGTTTCATCCCACTATGGCTACACCTTC.